Each of the 30 T cell receptor beta chains below was sequenced from the same sample in a study of blood T cell repertoires in COVID-19. Data came from immunoSEQ multiplex PCR; TCRdb stores just in-frame clones and leaves some out. This sample has some 30,000 clones, with roughly 86% found just once. The source material was peripheral blood. The receptors originated from a human donor in a cohort sampled during active COVID-19.

The genes are TRBV5-8 and TRBJ1-1, with a possible D match to TRBD1 (6 bases). With 4 bases removed from V and 5 bases from J, the gap between germline ends came to 15 bases. The CDR3 has 14 amino acids. Germline CDR1 and CDR2: SGHTS and YDEGEE. The CDR3 DNA follows: TGTGCCAGCAGCGCACCAGGGGTATGGACTGAAGCTTTCTTT. This translates into CASSAPGVWTEAFF.

The chain has TRBV28 and TRBJ1-2, with 9 bases matching TRBD1. The CDR3 spans 14 residues. The V gene's germline CDR1 is MDHEN and CDR2 SYDVKM. Trimming at V came to 4 bases and at J to 7 bases, leaving 7 bases not matched to a gene. The CDR3 sequence: CASSSGDRAGGYTF. The CDR3 bases are TGTGCCAGCAGTTCCGGGGACAGGGCAGGTGGCTACACCTTC.

The rearrangement links TRBV5-8 to TRBJ1-4, with 8 nucleotides matching TRBD1. The CDR3 has 17 amino acids. V lost 5 bases and J lost 2; bases outside the gene matches: 11. Germline V gives CDR1 SGHTS, CDR2 YDEGEE. CDR3 in amino acids: CASSSGVQGATNEKLFF. The DNA of the CDR3 is TGTGCCAGCAGTTCCGGGGTCCAGGGGGCCACTAATGAAAAACTGTTTTTT.

The chain joins TRBV19 to TRBJ1-5; D is perhaps TRBD1 (6 bases). Looked up from germline, CDR1 is LNHDA and CDR2 is SQIVND (reference sequence). This CDR3 is 14 amino acids long. Trimming shortened V by 9 bases and J by 7 bases, and 19 bases separated the two germline ends. CDR3 residues: CARRRGFGIQPQHF. As DNA, the CDR3 is TGTGCCAGACGCAGGGGATTTGGGATCCAGCCCCAGCATTTT.

The chain uses TRBV5-1 and TRBJ1-2; 7 nucleotides line up with TRBD1. This CDR3 is 16 amino acids long. Germline CDR1 reads SGHRS; CDR2 reads YFSETQ. With 4 bases clipped from V and 8 bases from J, the junction kept 17 bases outside the gene matches. The CDR3 reads CASSPPLETGSQGYTF. CDR3 bases: TGCGCCAGCAGCCCCCCTCTTGAGACAGGGTCCCAAGGCTACACCTTC.

V and J are TRBV6-5 and TRBJ2-2; the match to TRBD2 covers 7 bases. V lost 1 base and J lost 6; bases outside the gene matches: 5. The CDR3 extends over 15 amino acids. Germline V gene lookup returns CDR1 MNHEY and CDR2 SVGAGI. CDR3 DNA sequence: TGTGCCAGCAGTTACTTCCGGGGGGTAGCCGGGGAGCTGTTTTTT. It is translated as CASSYFRGVAGELFF.

This chain joins TRBV6-5 and TRBJ2-4; 7 nucleotides match TRBD1. Per germline, CDR1 MNHEY and CDR2 SVGAGI. J lost 9 bases, V lost 4 bases, and 9 bases had no gene match. The CDR3 spans 14 residues. CDR3: CASSSDRVLGIQYF. CDR3 coding DNA: TGTGCCAGCAGTTCAGACAGGGTCCTAGGCATTCAGTACTTC.

V and J are TRBV6-2 or TRBV6-3 and TRBJ2-1; D may be TRBD2 (6 bases). The CDR3 totals 16 residues. CDR1 is MNHEY and CDR2 is SVGEGT in the germline V gene. V lost 4 bases to trimming and J lost 5 bases, with 18 bases between them. The CDR3 coding sequence is TGTGCCAGCAGTTCTGGGGGGACCCGGCACCACAATGAGCAGTTCTTC. Encoded protein: CASSSGGTRHHNEQFF.

The chain is built from TRBV20-1 and TRBJ1-1; tentative D call: TRBD1 (5 bases). Trimming pared 6 bases from V and 13 bases from J, leaving 18 bases between. Germline V gives CDR1 DFQATT, CDR2 SNEGSKA (reference sequence). This CDR3 has 11 residues. The CDR3 DNA is TGCAGTGCCGAACCCCTGGGGGAGGGTTTCTTT. Translation gives CSAEPLGEGFF.

The chain carries TRBV28 and TRBJ2-3, with D uncertain. V shed 2 bases and J shed 6 bases, with 12 bases lying between them. This CDR3 region has 14 residues. Germline V lookup: CDR1 MDHEN, CDR2 SYDVKM. The CDR3 sequence is CASSLLSYEDTQYF. As DNA, the CDR3 is TGTGCCAGCAGTTTACTATCCTACGAGGATACGCAGTATTTT.

The V call is TRBV27, the J call TRBJ2-1; D might be TRBD2 (7 bases). Trimming removed 3 bases at V and 2 bases at J, with 11 bases between. CDR3 size: 15 residues. Germline CDR1 is MNHEY and CDR2 is SMNVEV (reference sequence). The CDR3 loop is CASSFKGGPYNEQFF. In DNA, the CDR3 is TGTGCCAGCAGTTTTAAGGGGGGGCCCTACAATGAGCAGTTCTTC.

The V and J genes are TRBV7-8 and TRBJ2-7, with D unclear. This CDR3 comprises 12 residues. CDR1 is SGHVS and CDR2 is FQNEAQ in the germline V gene. Trimming stripped 6 bases from V and 6 bases from J, with 12 bases between. This chain's CDR3 is CASSLNYLEQYF. The DNA for the CDR3 is TGTGCCAGCAGTCTAAATTACCTCGAGCAGTACTTC.

This chain connects TRBV7-2 to TRBJ2-7; TRBD2 aligns across 7 bases. The V and J ends lost 5 bases and 6 bases, in that order; junction bases with no gene match: 4. Germline V gives CDR1 SGHTA, CDR2 FQGNSA. The CDR3 runs 12 residues. The CDR3 DNA sequence: TGTGCCAGCAGCCCGACTAGCCGCGAGCAGTACTTC. Translated: CASSPTSREQYF.

The chain uses TRBV6-5 and TRBJ1-1; 9 bases align to TRBD1. The CDR3 has 13 residues. V was clipped by 7 bases and J by 10 bases; unmatched bases: 10. CDR1 and CDR2 (germline): MNHEY, SVGAGI. The CDR3 reads CASIGDRGGLAFF. CDR3 coding DNA: TGTGCCAGCATCGGAGACAGGGGGGGTTTAGCTTTCTTT.

V and J are TRBV7-2 and TRBJ1-3; TRBD1 aligns across 7 bases. Trimming at V came to 5 bases and at J to 0 bases, leaving 4 bases not matched to a gene. CDR3 size: 15 residues. In germline, CDR1 is SGHTA, CDR2 FQGNSA. CDR3 nucleotide sequence: TGTGCCAGCAGCGACCGGACAGGCTCTGGAAACACCATATATTTT. Protein sequence: CASSDRTGSGNTIYF.

The CDR3 DNA sequence: TGTGCCAGCAAACGGGGGGGGAGCACAGATACGCAGTATTTT. This encodes CASKRGGSTDTQYF. V is TRBV28 and J is TRBJ2-3, with TRBD2 identical over 8 bases. CDR3 length: 14 residues. Germline assignment: CDR1 MDHEN and CDR2 SYDVKM. After removal of 7 bases from V and 0 bases from J, the junction contained 3 bases not matched to a gene.

In its sample, this clone was seen once. The rearrangement uses TRBV19 and TRBJ2-6; D gene uncertain. CDR3 size: 14 residues. With 7 bases removed from V and 2 bases from J, the gap between germline ends came to 9 bases. Germline loops: CDR1 LNHDA, CDR2 SQIVND (reference sequence). The CDR3: CASIPRAGANVLTF. In nucleotides, the CDR3 is TGTGCCAGTATCCCCCGGGCTGGGGCCAACGTCCTGACTTTC.

The chain combines TRBV24-1 with TRBJ2-5, with D possibly TRBD1 on 6 matching bases. The CDR3 sequence is 15 residues long. V lost 2 bases, J lost 4 bases, and 13 bases lay in between. Germline CDR1 KGHDR, CDR2 SFDVKD. CDR3 in DNA: TGTGCCACCAGTGATTCTACAGGGACGGCAGAGACCCAGTACTTC. Amino acids: CATSDSTGTAETQYF.

On this clone: The same CDR3 is also encoded by other DNA sequences in this sample. J is TRBJ2-1 and V is TRBV5-1; 8 bases align to TRBD1. In germline, CDR1 is SGHRS, CDR2 YFSETQ. CDR3 length: 15 amino acids. V lost 2 bases to trimming and J lost 1 base; unmatched junction nucleotides: 2. The CDR3 is CASSLTGGSYNEQFF. CDR3 in DNA: TGCGCCAGCAGCTTAACAGGGGGTTCCTACAATGAGCAGTTCTTC.

The chain uses TRBV6-5 and TRBJ1-3; tentatively, D is TRBD1 (5 bases). Germline-derived CDR1 and CDR2 are MNHEY and SVGAGI. V was cut by 2 bases and J by 4 bases, with 15 bases left in between. This CDR3 is built from 16 residues. DNA of the CDR3: TGTGCCAGCAGTTACGGGGCAGGGCCGCGGGGAAACACCATATATTTT. Its translation is CASSYGAGPRGNTIYF.

The chain has TRBV6-6 and TRBJ1-6; 7 bases are shared with TRBD1. CDR1 MNHNY and CDR2 SVGAGI come from the germline V gene (reference sequence). The CDR3 is 13 residues long. V gave up 3 bases and J gave up 11 bases; unmatched junction bases: 4. CDR3 protein: CASSYTTGAPLHF. The CDR3 coding sequence is TGTGCCAGCAGTTATACAACAGGGGCACCCCTCCACTTT.

The V gene is TRBV10-1, the J gene TRBJ1-6; D is perhaps TRBD1 (6 bases). V gave up 0 bases and J gave up 9 bases, with 9 bases separating them. CDR1 is WNHNN and CDR2 is SYGVQD in the germline V gene (reference sequence). The CDR3 totals 14 residues. The CDR3 sequence: CASSESGGGSPLHF. The CDR3 coding sequence is TGCGCCAGCAGTGAGTCTGGGGGCGGTTCACCCCTCCACTTT.

The chain is built from TRBV28 and TRBJ2-7; 8 positions agree with TRBD2. V trimming: 4 bases; J trimming: 0 bases; junction bases outside the gene matches: 5. Per germline, CDR1 MDHEN and CDR2 SYDVKM. This CDR3 spans 15 amino acids. CDR3 bases: TGTGCCAGCAGTTCCTCGGCGGGGGGCTCCTACGAGCAGTACTTC. This gives the protein CASSSSAGGSYEQYF.

V usage is TRBV28 and J usage is TRBJ2-5, with 7 nucleotides matching TRBD1. CDR1 is MDHEN and CDR2 is SYDVKM in the germline V gene. This CDR3 region has 13 residues. Germline trimming cut 5 bases from V and 4 bases from J; bases unmatched to any gene: 4. CDR3 sequence reads: CASSTGVGETQYF. DNA of the CDR3: TGTGCCAGCAGTACAGGGGTTGGAGAGACCCAGTACTTC.

This clone was seen only a few times. This chain links TRBV4-2 with TRBJ1-5, with TRBD1 matching over 7 bases. From germline, CDR1 is LGHNA and CDR2 YNFKEQ. The CDR3 loop spans 14 amino acids. Trimming at V came to 5 bases and at J to 3 bases, leaving 4 bases not matched to a gene. CDR3 region: CASSKGQDNQPQHF. The CDR3, as DNA: TGTGCCAGCAGCAAAGGACAGGACAATCAGCCCCAGCATTTT.

This clone is a singleton in its sample. This sequence joins TRBV29-1 and TRBJ1-3, with TRBD1 matching 9 bases. Looked up from germline, CDR1 is SQVTM and CDR2 is ANQGSEA. Losses at the gene ends were 0 bases for V and 3 bases for J; bases not matched to a gene: 3. The CDR3 loop spans 15 amino acids. CDR3: CSVEDRDRVGNTIYF. CDR3 nucleotides: TGCAGCGTTGAAGACCGGGACAGGGTTGGAAACACCATATATTTT.

The V call is TRBV10-1, the J call TRBJ2-2, with 7 bases matching TRBD2. CDR1 and CDR2 (germline): WNHNN, SYGVQD (reference sequence). Germline trimming cut 4 bases from V and 6 bases from J; bases unmatched to any gene: 8. The CDR3 has 15 residues. This CDR3 reads CASSAIVGGSGELFF. CDR3 bases: TGCGCCAGCAGTGCAATTGTCGGGGGGTCCGGGGAGCTGTTTTTT.

On this clone: The junction departs from germline at one end; a sequencing error may be responsible. The chain has TRBV25-1 and TRBJ2-3, with D tentatively TRBD2 (5 bases). Germline V lookup: CDR1 MGHDK, CDR2 SYGVNS. This CDR3 has 15 amino acids. The CDR3 loop reads CASRRGRAVTDTQCF. CDR3 sequence (DNA): TGTGCCAGCCGCCGAGGGCGAGCAGTCACAGATACGCAGTGTTTT.

This rearrangement joins TRBV19 to TRBJ1-2, with 8 bases lining up with TRBD1. Germline V gives CDR1 LNHDA, CDR2 SQIVND (reference sequence). The CDR3 is made up of 14 amino acids. Trimming cost V 4 bases and J 6 bases; bases outside gene matches: 7. CDR3 sequence (DNA): TGTGCCAGTAGTAGGGACAGGAGGGAACATGGCTACACCTTC. This encodes CASSRDRREHGYTF.

J is TRBJ2-1 and V is TRBV18; TRBD1 matches 7 bases. Trimming at V came to 3 bases and at J to 5 bases, leaving 4 bases not matched to a gene. The CDR3 totals 14 residues. CDR1 and CDR2 from the germline V gene are KGHSH and LQKENI. The CDR3 loop is CASSPRGQDNEQFF. CDR3 DNA: TGTGCCAGCTCACCTAGAGGACAGGACAATGAGCAGTTCTTC. Full variable domain (remainder filled in from reference TRBV18 and TRBJ2-1): NAGVMQNPRHLVRRRGQEARLRCSPMKGHSHVYWYRQLPEEGLKFMVYLQKENIIDESGMPKERFSAEFPKEGPSILRIQQVVRGDSAAYFCASSPRGQDNEQFFGPGTRLTVL.